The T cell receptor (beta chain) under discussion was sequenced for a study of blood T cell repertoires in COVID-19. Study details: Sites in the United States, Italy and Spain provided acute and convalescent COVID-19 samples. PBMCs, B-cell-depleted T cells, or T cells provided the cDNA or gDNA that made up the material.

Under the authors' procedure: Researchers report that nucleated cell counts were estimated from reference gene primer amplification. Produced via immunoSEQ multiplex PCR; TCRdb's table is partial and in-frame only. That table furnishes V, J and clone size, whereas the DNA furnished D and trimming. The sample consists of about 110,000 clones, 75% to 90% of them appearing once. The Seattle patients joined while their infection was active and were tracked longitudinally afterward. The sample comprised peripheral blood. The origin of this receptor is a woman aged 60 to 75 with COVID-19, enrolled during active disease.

The CDR3 region has the DNA TGTGCCAGCAGCTTGAATGGAAAGGACATGAACACTGAAGCTTTCTTT. As protein: CASSLNGKDMNTEAFF. This chain links TRBV5-5 with TRBJ1-1; TRBD1 is a possible D gene (5 bases). The V end was cut by 1 base, the J end by 0 bases, with 13 bases between. The CDR3 is 16 amino acids. Germline assignment: CDR1 SGHKS and CDR2 YYEKEE (reference sequence).